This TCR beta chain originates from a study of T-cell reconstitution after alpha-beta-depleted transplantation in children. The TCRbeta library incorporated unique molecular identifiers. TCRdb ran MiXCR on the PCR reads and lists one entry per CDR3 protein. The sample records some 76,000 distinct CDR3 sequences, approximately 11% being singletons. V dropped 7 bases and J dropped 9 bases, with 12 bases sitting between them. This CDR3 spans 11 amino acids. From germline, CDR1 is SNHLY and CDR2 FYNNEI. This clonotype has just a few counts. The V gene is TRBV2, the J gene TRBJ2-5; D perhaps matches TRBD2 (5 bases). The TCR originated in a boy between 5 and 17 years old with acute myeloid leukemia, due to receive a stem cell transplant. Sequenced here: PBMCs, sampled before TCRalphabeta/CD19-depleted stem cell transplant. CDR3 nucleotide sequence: TGTGCCAGCACCGTGGAGGATCCCCAGTACTTC. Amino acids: CASTVEDPQYF.